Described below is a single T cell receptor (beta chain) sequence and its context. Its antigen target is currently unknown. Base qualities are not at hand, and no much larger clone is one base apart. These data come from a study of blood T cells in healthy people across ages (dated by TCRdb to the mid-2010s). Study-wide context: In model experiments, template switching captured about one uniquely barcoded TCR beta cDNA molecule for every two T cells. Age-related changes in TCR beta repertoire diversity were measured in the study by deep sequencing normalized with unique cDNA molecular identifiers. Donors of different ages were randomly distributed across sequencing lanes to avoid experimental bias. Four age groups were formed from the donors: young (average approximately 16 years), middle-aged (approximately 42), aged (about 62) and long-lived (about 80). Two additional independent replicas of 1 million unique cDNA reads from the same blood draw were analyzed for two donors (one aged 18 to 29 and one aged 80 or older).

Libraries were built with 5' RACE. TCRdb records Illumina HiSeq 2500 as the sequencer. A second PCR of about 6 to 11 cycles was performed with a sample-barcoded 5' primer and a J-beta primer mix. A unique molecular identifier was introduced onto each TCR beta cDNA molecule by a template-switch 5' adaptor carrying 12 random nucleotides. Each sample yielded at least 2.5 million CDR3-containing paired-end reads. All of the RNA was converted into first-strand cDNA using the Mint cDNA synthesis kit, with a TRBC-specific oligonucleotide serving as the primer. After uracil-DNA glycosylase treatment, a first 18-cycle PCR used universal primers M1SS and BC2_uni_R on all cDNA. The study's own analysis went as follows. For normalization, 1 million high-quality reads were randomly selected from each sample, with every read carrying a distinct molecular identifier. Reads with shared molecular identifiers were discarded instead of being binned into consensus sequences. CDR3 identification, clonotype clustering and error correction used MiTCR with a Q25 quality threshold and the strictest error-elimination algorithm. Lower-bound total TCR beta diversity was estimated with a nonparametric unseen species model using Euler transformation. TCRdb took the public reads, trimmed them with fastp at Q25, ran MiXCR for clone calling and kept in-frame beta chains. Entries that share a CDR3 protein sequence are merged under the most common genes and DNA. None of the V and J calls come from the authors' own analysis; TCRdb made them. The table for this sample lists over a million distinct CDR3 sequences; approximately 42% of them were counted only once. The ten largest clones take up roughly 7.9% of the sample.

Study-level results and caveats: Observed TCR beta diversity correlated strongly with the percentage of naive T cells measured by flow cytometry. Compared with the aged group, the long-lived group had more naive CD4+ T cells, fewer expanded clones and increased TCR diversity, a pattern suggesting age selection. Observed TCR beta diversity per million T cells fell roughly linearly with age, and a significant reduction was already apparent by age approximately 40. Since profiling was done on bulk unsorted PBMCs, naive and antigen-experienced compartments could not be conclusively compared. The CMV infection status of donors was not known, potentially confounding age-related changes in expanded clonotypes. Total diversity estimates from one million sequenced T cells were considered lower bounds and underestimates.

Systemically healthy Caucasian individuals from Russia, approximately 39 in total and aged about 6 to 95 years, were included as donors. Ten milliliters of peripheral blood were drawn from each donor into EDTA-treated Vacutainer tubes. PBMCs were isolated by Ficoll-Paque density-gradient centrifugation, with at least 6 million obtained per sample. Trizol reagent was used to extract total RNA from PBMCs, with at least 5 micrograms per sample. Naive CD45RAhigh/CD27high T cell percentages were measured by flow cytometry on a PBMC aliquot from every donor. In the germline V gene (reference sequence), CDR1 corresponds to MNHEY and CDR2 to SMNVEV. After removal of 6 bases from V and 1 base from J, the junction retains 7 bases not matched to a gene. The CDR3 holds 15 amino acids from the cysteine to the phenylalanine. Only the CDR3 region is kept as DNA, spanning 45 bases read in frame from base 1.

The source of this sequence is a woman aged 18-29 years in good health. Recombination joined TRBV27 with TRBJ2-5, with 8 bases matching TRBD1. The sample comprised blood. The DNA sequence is TGTGCCAGCAGCCGTTCTGGACAGGGCCAAGAGACCCAGTACTTC. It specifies CASSRSGQGQETQYF.